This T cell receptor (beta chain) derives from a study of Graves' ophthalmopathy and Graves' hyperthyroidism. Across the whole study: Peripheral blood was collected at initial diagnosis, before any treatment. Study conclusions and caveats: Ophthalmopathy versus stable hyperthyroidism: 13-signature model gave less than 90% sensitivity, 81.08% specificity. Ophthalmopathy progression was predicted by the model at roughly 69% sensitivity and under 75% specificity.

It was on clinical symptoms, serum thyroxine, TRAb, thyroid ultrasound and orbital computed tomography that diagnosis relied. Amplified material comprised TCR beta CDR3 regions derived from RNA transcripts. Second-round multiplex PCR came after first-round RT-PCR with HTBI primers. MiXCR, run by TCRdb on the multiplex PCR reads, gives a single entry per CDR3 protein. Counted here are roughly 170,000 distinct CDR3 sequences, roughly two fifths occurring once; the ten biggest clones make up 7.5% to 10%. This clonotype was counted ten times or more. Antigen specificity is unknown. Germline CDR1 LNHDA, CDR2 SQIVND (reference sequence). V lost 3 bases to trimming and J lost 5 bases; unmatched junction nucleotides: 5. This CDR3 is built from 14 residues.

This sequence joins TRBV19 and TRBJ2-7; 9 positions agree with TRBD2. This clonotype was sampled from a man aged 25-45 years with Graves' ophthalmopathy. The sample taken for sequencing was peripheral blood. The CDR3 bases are TGTGCCAGTAGTATTGGCGGGAGGGGCCACGAGCAGTACTTC. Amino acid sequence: CASSIGGRGHEQYF.